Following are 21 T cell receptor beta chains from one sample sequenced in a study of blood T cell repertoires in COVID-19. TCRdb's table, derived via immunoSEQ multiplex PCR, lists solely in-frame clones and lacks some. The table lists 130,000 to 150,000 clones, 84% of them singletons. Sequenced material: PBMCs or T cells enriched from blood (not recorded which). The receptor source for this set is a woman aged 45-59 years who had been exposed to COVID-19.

DNA of the CDR3: TGTGCCTGGAGTCGCCGCAGGATTACACAGAATTCCTACGAGCAGTACTTC. As protein: CAWSRRRITQNSYEQYF. The chain links TRBV30 to TRBJ2-7, with D unresolved. The CDR3 is 17 amino acids. V lost 2 bases and J 1 base, leaving 21 bases between the germline ends. Germline V lookup: CDR1 GTSNPN, CDR2 SVGIG (reference sequence).

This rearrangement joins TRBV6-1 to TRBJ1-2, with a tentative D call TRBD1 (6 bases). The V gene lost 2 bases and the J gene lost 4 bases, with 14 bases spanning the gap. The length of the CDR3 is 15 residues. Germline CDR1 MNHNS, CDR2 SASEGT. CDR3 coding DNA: TGTGCCAGCAGTGAAAGTCGAGGCAGGGGCTATGGCTACACCTTC. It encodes CASSESRGRGYGYTF.

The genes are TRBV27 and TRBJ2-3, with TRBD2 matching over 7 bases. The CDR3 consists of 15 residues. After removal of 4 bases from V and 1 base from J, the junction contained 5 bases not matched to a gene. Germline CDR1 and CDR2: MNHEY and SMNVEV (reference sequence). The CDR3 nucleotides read TGTGCCAGCAGTTCAATGCTAGCGGGCACAGATACGCAGTATTTT. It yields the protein CASSSMLAGTDTQYF.

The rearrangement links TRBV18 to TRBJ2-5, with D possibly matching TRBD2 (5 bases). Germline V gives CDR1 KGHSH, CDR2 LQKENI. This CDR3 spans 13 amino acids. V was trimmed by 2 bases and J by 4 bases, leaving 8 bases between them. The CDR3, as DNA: TGTGCCAGCTCACCATCCGGGGTAGAGACCCAGTACTTC. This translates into CASSPSGVETQYF.

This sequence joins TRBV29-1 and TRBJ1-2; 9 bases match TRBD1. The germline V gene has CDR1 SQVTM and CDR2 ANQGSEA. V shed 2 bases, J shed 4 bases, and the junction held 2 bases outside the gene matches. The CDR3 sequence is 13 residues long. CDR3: CSVEQTGGYGYTF. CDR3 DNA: TGCAGCGTTGAACAGACAGGGGGCTATGGCTACACCTTC.

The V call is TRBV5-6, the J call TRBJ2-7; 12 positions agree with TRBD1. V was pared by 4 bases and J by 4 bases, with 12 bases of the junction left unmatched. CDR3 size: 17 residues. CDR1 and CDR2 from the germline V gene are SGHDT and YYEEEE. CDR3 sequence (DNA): TGTGCCAGCAGCCCCAGGGGTGGGACAGGGGGCTTTTACGAGCAGTACTTC. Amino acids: CASSPRGGTGGFYEQYF.

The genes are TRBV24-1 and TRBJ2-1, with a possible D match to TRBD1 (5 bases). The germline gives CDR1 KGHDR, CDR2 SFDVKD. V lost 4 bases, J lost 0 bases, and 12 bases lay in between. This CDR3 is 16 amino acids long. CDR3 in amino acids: CATSDAGHGSYNEQFF. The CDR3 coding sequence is TGTGCCACCAGTGACGCTGGACACGGCTCCTACAATGAGCAGTTCTTC.

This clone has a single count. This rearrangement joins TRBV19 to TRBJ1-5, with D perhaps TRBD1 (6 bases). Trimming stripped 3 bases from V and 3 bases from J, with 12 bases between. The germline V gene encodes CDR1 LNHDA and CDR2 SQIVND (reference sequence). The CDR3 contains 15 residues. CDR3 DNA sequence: TGTGCCAGTAGTATTGTGCAGGGGCCCAATCAGCCCCAGCATTTT. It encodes CASSIVQGPNQPQHF. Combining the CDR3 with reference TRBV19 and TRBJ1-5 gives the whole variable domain DGGITQSPKYLFRKEGQNVTLSCEQNLNHDAMYWYRQDPGQGLRLIYYSQIVNDFQKGDIAEGYSVSREKKESFPLTVTSAQKNPTAFYLCASSIVQGPNQPQHFGDGTRLSIL.

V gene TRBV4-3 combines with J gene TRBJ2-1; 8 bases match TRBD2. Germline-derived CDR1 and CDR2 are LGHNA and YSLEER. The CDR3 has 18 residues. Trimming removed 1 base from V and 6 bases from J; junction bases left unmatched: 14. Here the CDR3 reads CASSQGIPGGASGNEQFF. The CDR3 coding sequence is TGCGCCAGCAGCCAAGGAATCCCCGGGGGGGCCTCCGGCAATGAGCAGTTCTTC.

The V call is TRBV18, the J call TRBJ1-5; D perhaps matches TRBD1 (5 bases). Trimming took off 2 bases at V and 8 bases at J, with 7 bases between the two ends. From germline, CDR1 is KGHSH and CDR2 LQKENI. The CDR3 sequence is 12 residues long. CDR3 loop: CASSPTGEPQHF. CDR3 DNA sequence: TGTGCCAGCTCACCAACGGGGGAGCCCCAGCATTTT.

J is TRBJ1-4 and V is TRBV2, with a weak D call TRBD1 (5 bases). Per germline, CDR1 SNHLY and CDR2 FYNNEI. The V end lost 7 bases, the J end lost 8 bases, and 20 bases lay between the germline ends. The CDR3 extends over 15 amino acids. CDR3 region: CASIQGRQGGEKLFF. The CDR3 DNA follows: TGTGCCAGCATCCAAGGGCGGCAGGGCGGCGAAAAACTGTTTTTT. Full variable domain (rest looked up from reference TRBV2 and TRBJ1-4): EPEVTQTPSHQVTQMGQEVILRCVPISNHLYFYWYRQILGQKVEFLVSFYNNEISEKSEIFDDQFSVERPDGSNFTLKIRSTKLEDSAMYFCASIQGRQGGEKLFFGSGTQLSVL.

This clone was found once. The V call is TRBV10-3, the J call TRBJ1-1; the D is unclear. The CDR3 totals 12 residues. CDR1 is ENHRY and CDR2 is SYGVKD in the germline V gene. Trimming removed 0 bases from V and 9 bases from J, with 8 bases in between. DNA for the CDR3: TGTGCCATCAGTGAGTCGAGGCAGAAAGCTTTCTTT. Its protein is CAISESRQKAFF.

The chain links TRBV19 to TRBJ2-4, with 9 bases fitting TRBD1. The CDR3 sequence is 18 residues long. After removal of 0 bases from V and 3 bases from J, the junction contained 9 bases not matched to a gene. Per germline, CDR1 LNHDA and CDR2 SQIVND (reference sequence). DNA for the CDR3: TGTGCCAGTAGTATAGATCGGGGACAGGGTGTGATCAAAAACATTCAGTACTTC. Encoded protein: CASSIDRGQGVIKNIQYF.

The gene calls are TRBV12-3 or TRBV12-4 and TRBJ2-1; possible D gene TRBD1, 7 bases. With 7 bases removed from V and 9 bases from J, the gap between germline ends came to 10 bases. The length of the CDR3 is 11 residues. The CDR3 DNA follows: TGTGCCAGCACCCAGGGGGGTGAGCAGTTCTTC. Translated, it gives CASTQGGEQFF.

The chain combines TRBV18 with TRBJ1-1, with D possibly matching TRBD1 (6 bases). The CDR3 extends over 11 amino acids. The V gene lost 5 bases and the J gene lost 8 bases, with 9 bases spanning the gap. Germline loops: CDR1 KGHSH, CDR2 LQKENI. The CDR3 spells CASSLQGEAFF. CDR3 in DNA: TGTGCCAGCTCATTACAGGGCGAAGCTTTCTTT.

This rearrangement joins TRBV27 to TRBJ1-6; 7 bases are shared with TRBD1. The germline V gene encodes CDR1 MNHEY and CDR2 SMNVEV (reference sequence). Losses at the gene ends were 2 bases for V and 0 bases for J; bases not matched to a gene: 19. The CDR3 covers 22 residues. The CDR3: CASSLVPRVQGKGSSYNSPLHF. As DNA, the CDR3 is TGTGCCAGCAGTTTAGTCCCTCGAGTACAGGGGAAAGGGAGCTCCTATAATTCACCCCTCCACTTT.

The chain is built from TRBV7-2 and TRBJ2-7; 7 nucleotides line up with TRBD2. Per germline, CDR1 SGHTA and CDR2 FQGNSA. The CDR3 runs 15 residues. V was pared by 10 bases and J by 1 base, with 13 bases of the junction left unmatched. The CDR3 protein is CATARSGGLSYEQYF. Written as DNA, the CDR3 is TGTGCCACCGCCAGGTCGGGAGGCCTTTCCTACGAGCAGTACTTC.

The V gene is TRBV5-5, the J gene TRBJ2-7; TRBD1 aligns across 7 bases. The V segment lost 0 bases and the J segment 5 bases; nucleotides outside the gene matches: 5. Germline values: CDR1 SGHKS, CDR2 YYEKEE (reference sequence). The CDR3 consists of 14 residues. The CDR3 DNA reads TGTGCCAGCAGCTTGGGCGACAGGGTCAACGAGCAGTACTTC. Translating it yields CASSLGDRVNEQYF.

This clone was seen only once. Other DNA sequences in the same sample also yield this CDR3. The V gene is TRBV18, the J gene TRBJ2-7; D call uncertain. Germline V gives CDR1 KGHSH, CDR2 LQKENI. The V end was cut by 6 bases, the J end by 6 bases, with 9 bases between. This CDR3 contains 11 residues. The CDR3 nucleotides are TGTGCCAGCTCCCCTTCGGGCGAGCAGTACTTC. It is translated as CASSPSGEQYF.

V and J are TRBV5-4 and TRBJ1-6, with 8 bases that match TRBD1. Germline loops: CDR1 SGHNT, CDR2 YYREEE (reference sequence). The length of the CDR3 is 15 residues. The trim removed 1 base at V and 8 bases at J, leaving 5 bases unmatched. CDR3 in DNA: TGTGCCAGCAGCTTGTCGACAGGGGCAGATTCACCCCTCCACTTT. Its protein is CASSLSTGADSPLHF.

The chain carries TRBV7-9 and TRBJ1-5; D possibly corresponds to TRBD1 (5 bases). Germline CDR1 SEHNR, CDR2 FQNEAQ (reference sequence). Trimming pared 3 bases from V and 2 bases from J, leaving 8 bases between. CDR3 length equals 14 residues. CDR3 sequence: CASSFGAGNQPQHF. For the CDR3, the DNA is TGTGCCAGCAGCTTTGGGGCCGGCAATCAGCCCCAGCATTTT. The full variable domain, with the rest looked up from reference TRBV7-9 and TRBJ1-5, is DTGVSQNPRHKITKRGQNVTFRCDPISEHNRLYWYRQTLGQGPEFLTYFQNEAQLEKSRLLSDRFSAERPKGSFSTLEIQRTEQGDSAMYLCASSFGAGNQPQHFGDGTRLSIL.